What follows are 15 T cell receptor beta chains derived from one specimen sequenced in a study of control samples from healthy donors and cancer patients. Sequenced by immunoSEQ multiplex PCR; TCRdb stores in-frame clones only, minus some. The table for this sample gives 150,000 to 200,000 clones. Sequencing input: blood. Receptors were obtained from a woman in her 30s in good health.

The chain is built from TRBV5-6 and TRBJ1-2; D remains unclear. Germline lookup yields CDR1 SGHDT and CDR2 YYEEEE. V was pared by 1 base and J by 4 bases, with 11 bases between. The CDR3 loop spans 14 amino acids. CDR3 coding DNA: TGTGCCAGCAGCTTGATCACAGTGTCCTATGGCTACACCTTC. Protein sequence: CASSLITVSYGYTF.

The V and J genes are TRBV9 and TRBJ1-6; D ambiguous. V was pared by 0 bases and J by 5 bases, with 0 bases between. CDR1 SGDLS and CDR2 YYNGEE come from the germline V gene. This CDR3 is built from 12 residues. The CDR3 DNA is TGTGCCAGCAGCGTAGATAATTCACCCCTCCACTTT. Translating gives CASSVDNSPLHF.

The chain combines TRBV2 with TRBJ2-7; no firm D call. The V gene's germline CDR1 is SNHLY and CDR2 FYNNEI. CDR3 size: 18 residues. Deletions cut 3 bases from V and 0 bases from J, with 21 bases between. The CDR3 sequence: CASSEFGWSSTSSYEQYF. The CDR3 DNA sequence: TGTGCCAGCAGTGAGTTCGGGTGGAGCAGCACCAGCTCCTACGAGCAGTACTTC.

The V gene is TRBV27, the J gene TRBJ1-6, with 9 bases fitting TRBD1. Trimming removed 11 bases from V and 7 bases from J; junction bases left unmatched: 6. The CDR3 runs 13 residues. Germline V gene lookup returns CDR1 MNHEY and CDR2 SMNVEV (reference sequence). CDR3 in amino acids: CASRQGVNSPLHF. The CDR3 coding sequence is TGTGCCTCCCGACAGGGGGTAAATTCACCCCTCCACTTT.

The chain couples TRBV19 to TRBJ1-1; 9 bases fit TRBD1. Germline V gene data show CDR1 as LNHDA and CDR2 as SQIVND (reference sequence). This CDR3 is built from 15 residues. The ends lost 4 bases at V and 11 bases at J; junction bases unmatched: 14. CDR3 sequence (DNA): TGTGCCAGTAGTACTACCGGGACAGGGATCTTTGGGGCTTTCTTT. Amino acid sequence: CASSTTGTGIFGAFF.

The chain joins TRBV7-2 to TRBJ2-3; D ambiguous. CDR3 size: 15 residues. CDR1 and CDR2 (germline): SGHTA, FQGNSA. V was shortened by 1 base and J by 6 bases, with 14 bases between the two germline ends. Here the CDR3 reads CASSLGVPPRDTQYF. The CDR3 bases are TGTGCCAGCAGCTTAGGGGTCCCTCCCAGGGATACGCAGTATTTT.

The chain employs TRBV4-1 and TRBJ2-6; D is uncertain. V lost 2 bases, J lost 0 bases, and 20 bases lay in between. This CDR3 comprises 20 residues. The germline V gene encodes CDR1 MGHRA and CDR2 YSYEKL. The CDR3: CASSQSLIRALLSGANVLTF. The CDR3 DNA follows: TGCGCCAGCAGCCAAAGTCTTATCCGGGCTCTGCTCTCTGGGGCCAACGTCCTGACTTTC.

V usage is TRBV7-9 and J usage is TRBJ2-3; 8 nucleotides match TRBD2. CDR1 and CDR2 (germline): SEHNR, FQNEAQ (reference sequence). J lost 11 bases, V lost 3 bases, and 13 bases had no gene match. The length of the CDR3 is 15 residues. CDR3 in DNA: TGTGCCAGCAGCTTCATCTTCCGGGGGGGAATCGTGCAGTATTTT. Translation gives CASSFIFRGGIVQYF.

V gene TRBV2 combines with J gene TRBJ1-2; 7 bases line up with TRBD1. With 8 bases clipped from V and 4 bases from J, the junction kept 7 bases outside the gene matches. The germline CDR1 and CDR2 sequences are SNHLY and FYNNEI. The CDR3 is 13 residues long. The CDR3 here is CASRTGEIYGYTF. The CDR3 DNA sequence: TGTGCCAGCCGTACAGGGGAAATCTATGGCTACACCTTC.

The chain uses TRBV24-1 and TRBJ1-3; D might be TRBD1 (5 bases). This CDR3 spans 13 amino acids. Per the germline V gene, CDR1 is KGHDR and CDR2 is SFDVKD. V lost 3 bases, J lost 8 bases, and 10 bases lay in between. CDR3 in DNA: TGTGCCACCAGTGATGGAGGGGCAGACACCATATATTTT. Protein product: CATSDGGADTIYF.

The rearrangement joins TRBV9 to TRBJ2-2; D gene unclear. Trimming left V 0 bases short and J 2 bases short, with 11 bases between. Germline loops: CDR1 SGDLS, CDR2 YYNGEE. There are 16 residues in the CDR3. The CDR3 region has the DNA TGTGCCAGCAGCGTAGGCGGTCAGTTTAACACCGGGGAGCTGTTTTTT. It encodes CASSVGGQFNTGELFF.

The CDR3 nucleotides are TGTGCCATCAGTGAGCGGGAGGGGAACAATCAGCCCCAGCATTTT. This gives the protein CAISEREGNNQPQHF. The chain joins TRBV10-3 to TRBJ1-5; D might be TRBD1 (5 bases). V lost 2 bases, J lost 3 bases, and 11 bases lay in between. There are 15 residues in the CDR3. CDR1 and CDR2 (germline): ENHRY, SYGVKD.

V usage is TRBV5-1 and J usage is TRBJ1-1; D ambiguous. Trimming left V 0 bases short and J 4 bases short, with 7 bases between. This CDR3 has 13 residues. The germline gives CDR1 SGHRS, CDR2 YFSETQ. CDR3 bases: TGCGCCAGCAGCTTGGAGCTCGGCACTGAAGCTTTCTTT. It translates to CASSLELGTEAFF.

This rearrangement joins TRBV5-4 to TRBJ2-5; 7 nucleotides line up with TRBD2. The CDR3 loop spans 13 amino acids. Germline V gene data show CDR1 as SGHNT and CDR2 as YYREEE (reference sequence). V lost 1 base and J lost 6; bases outside the gene matches: 3. CDR3 amino acids: CASSLRGVKTQYF. The CDR3 region has the DNA TGTGCCAGCAGCTTGCGGGGGGTGAAGACCCAGTACTTC. The full variable domain, completed using reference TRBV5-4 and TRBJ2-5, is ETGVTQSPTHLIKTRGQQVTLRCSSQSGHNTVSWYQQALGQGPQFIFQYYREEENGRGNFPPRFSGLQFPNYSSELNVNALELDDSALYLCASSLRGVKTQYFGPGTRLLVL.

The gene calls are TRBV6-1 and TRBJ1-2; D ambiguous. V gave up 3 bases and J gave up 5 bases, with 10 bases separating them. Germline-derived CDR1 and CDR2 are MNHNS and SASEGT. The CDR3 loop spans 13 amino acids. As DNA, the CDR3 is TGTGCCAGCAGTGACCGGCGCCTATATGGCTACACCTTC. This encodes CASSDRRLYGYTF.